This paragraph covers one T cell receptor beta chain sequence. Its cognate antigen is unknown. 60 Vbeta and 13 Jbeta primers were used in PCR. Sequencing used immunoSEQ multiplex PCR; TCRdb keeps in-frame clones, though not all of them. This sample's table reports approximately 79,000 clones. The sample comes from a study of cytomegalovirus exposure and HLA in healthy donors. Points from the study as a whole: Certain indistinguishable V segments, among them TRBV6-2 and TRBV6-3, were excluded. Equally common other TCR beta chains were less clonally expanded than HLA-associated ones, a later analysis found.

The V end lost 3 bases, the J end lost 1 base, and 9 bases lay between the germline ends. CDR1 and CDR2 from the germline V gene are GTSNPN and SVGIG (reference sequence). This CDR3 is built from 14 residues. This receptor was obtained from a man aged 35 to 55 in good health and CMV-seronegative. The J gene is TRBJ2-2, the V gene TRBV30; D may be TRBD2 (6 bases). Source material: PBMCs. The CDR3 nucleotides read TGTGCCTGGAGCGGGAGATTGAACACCGGGGAGCTGTTTTTT. Translating it yields CAWSGRLNTGELFF.